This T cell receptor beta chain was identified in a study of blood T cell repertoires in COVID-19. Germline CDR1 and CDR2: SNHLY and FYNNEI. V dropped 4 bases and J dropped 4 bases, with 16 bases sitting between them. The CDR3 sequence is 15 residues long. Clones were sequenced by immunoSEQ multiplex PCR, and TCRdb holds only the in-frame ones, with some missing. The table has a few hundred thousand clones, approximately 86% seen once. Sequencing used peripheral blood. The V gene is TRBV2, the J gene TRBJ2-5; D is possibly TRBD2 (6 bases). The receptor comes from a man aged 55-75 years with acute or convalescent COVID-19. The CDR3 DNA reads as TGTGCCAGCAGTGGGCCGGGACTTTCTTCAGAGACCCAGTACTTC. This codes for CASSGPGLSSETQYF.